A single sample gave rise to the 7 T cell receptor beta chains below, sequenced in a study of blood T cells in healthy people across ages. Through a sample-barcoded 5' primer and a J-beta primer mix, a second PCR was run for roughly 6 to 12 cycles. TCRdb reprocessed the 5' RACE reads via MiXCR and lists one record per CDR3 protein. This table has about 510,000 distinct CDR3 sequences, about a quarter appearing once. This sample also belongs to another study, concerning T cells of mothers and their children.

The specimen sequenced was blood. All receptors come from a boy aged 2 to 10 in good health.

The rearrangement uses TRBV5-5 and TRBJ1-3, with D perhaps matching TRBD1 (5 bases). The CDR3 is 13 amino acids. Trimming cost V 3 bases and J 5 bases, with 9 bases left between them. CDR1 and CDR2 from the germline V gene are SGHKS and YYEKEE (reference sequence). The CDR3 DNA follows: TGTGCCAGCAGCTCCCGGGACCGAAACACCATATATTTT. Its translation is CASSSRDRNTIYF.

This chain connects TRBV2 to TRBJ1-2, with D uncertain. The ends were cut back, 6 bases at V and 7 bases at J, with 9 bases in the middle. Per the germline V gene, CDR1 is SNHLY and CDR2 is FYNNEI. There are 11 residues in the CDR3. The CDR3 loop reads CASSIQSGYTF. CDR3 nucleotide sequence: TGTGCCAGCAGCATACAAAGTGGCTACACCTTC.

This clonotype was counted only a few times. The CDR3 DNA follows: TGCAGTGCTAGAGGGACTAGATCCGGGGAGACCCAGTACTTC. Residues: CSARGTRSGETQYF. The rearrangement links TRBV20-1 to TRBJ2-5, with 7 bases identical to TRBD2. CDR3 length equals 14 residues. The V and J ends lost 1 base and 5 bases, in that order; junction bases with no gene match: 7. Germline assignment: CDR1 DFQATT and CDR2 SNEGSKA (reference sequence).

This clonotype was counted only a few times. The J gene is TRBJ2-5, the V gene TRBV29-1; no firm D call. The DNA matches TRBJ2-7 better at its end, which makes the J call doubtful. Germline V CDR1 and CDR2: SQVTM, ANQGSEA. The CDR3 totals 13 residues. DNA for the CDR3: TGCAGCGTTACTACGGTCGGGTTATACGAGCAGTACTTC. It yields the protein CSVTTVGLYEQYF.

This clonotype has more than one count but fewer than ten. The V gene is TRBV7-9, the J gene TRBJ1-1; weak D call: TRBD1 (6 bases). Germline values: CDR1 SEHNR, CDR2 FQNEAQ (reference sequence). This CDR3 contains 15 residues. Trimming shortened V by 0 bases and J by 1 base, and 9 bases separated the two germline ends. CDR3 coding DNA: TGTGCCAGCAGCTTAGCGGGACACCAGAACACTGAAGCTTTCTTT. Translated: CASSLAGHQNTEAFF.

The rearrangement uses TRBV12-3 or TRBV12-4 and TRBJ1-6, with a weak D call TRBD1 (5 bases). The length of the CDR3 is 13 residues. With 3 bases removed from V and 10 bases from J, the gap between germline ends came to 10 bases. The CDR3 is CASSLVEGSPLHF. CDR3 nucleotides: TGTGCCAGCAGTTTGGTGGAGGGGTCACCCCTCCACTTT.

This clonotype was observed a few times. The V gene is TRBV20-1, the J gene TRBJ1-4; 8 positions agree with TRBD1. Per germline, CDR1 DFQATT and CDR2 SNEGSKA (reference sequence). This CDR3 contains 13 residues. Losses at the gene ends were 6 bases for V and 6 bases for J; bases not matched to a gene: 6. The CDR3 DNA reads as TGCAGTGCCGGGCAGGGGGCTGATGAAAAACTGTTTTTT. Protein: CSAGQGADEKLFF.